This is a list of T cell receptor beta chains from one sample in a study of blood T cell repertoires in COVID-19. The data were produced by immunoSEQ multiplex PCR, yet TCRdb's version contains in-frame clones alone and is incomplete. The profile shows 400,000 or so clones, about nine tenths of them singletons. The sample was peripheral blood. The receptors originated from a woman aged 40 to 50 with COVID-19, enrolled during active disease. The CDR3 runs from the conserved cysteine through the conserved F or W. The D gene is left open where the match is weak. Rows give clone size only sometimes, using once, few, many, or a class for an expanded clone.

j_gene	abundance	d_gene	v_gene	CDR3aa	CDR3nt
TRBJ1-2	-	TRBD1	TRBV7-3	CASSPGTGGSYGYTF	TGTGCCAGCAGCCCAGGGACAGGGGGGTCCTATGGCTACACCTTC
TRBJ1-5	-	TRBD1	TRBV19	CASSMTTGPHQPQHF	TGTGCCAGTAGTATGACGACAGGGCCCCATCAGCCCCAGCATTTT
TRBJ1-3	-	-	TRBV15	CATSPRQSVWLRPNTIYF	TGTGCCACCAGCCCCCGACAGTCTGTCTGGCTGCGGCCAAACACCATATATTTT
TRBJ1-3	-	-	TRBV18	CASSVQGTGNTIYF	TGTGCCAGCTCCGTACAGGGCACTGGAAACACCATATATTTT
TRBJ1-6	-	TRBD1	TRBV28	CASSLGTGRFNSPLHF	TGTGCCAGCAGTTTAGGGACAGGGAGGTTCAATTCACCCCTCCACTTT
TRBJ2-3	once	-	TRBV5-6	CASSQQGTDTQYF	TGTGCCAGCAGCCAGCAGGGCACAGATACGCAGTATTTT
TRBJ1-2	-	-	TRBV28	CASKPRVMLGYTF	TGTGCCAGCAAGCCCCGTGTCATGCTTGGCTACACCTTC
TRBJ2-1	-	-	TRBV27	CASSLNPSGLDYNEQFF	TGTGCCAGCAGTTTAAACCCCTCAGGACTGGACTACAATGAGCAGTTCTTC
TRBJ1-5	-	TRBD1	TRBV28	CASSSQGAQPQHF	TGTGCCAGCAGTTCACAGGGGGCTCAGCCCCAGCATTTT
TRBJ1-2	once	TRBD1	TRBV28	CASSWDRGNYGYTF	TGTGCCAGCAGTTGGGACAGGGGGAACTATGGCTACACCTTC
TRBJ2-7	-	-	TRBV18	CASSRSFSYEQYF	TGTGCCAGCTCACGGAGCTTCTCCTACGAGCAGTACTTC
TRBJ2-7	-	TRBD1	TRBV5-1	CASSTGTGSYEQYF	TGCGCCAGCAGCACCGGGACAGGGTCTTACGAGCAGTACTTC
TRBJ1-2	-	-	TRBV21-1	CASSKGGSFYGYTF	TGTGCCAGCAGCAAAGGCGGCTCCTTCTATGGCTACACCTTC
TRBJ2-7	-	TRBD1	TRBV4-2	CASSQHGTGGVYEQYF	TGTGCCAGCAGCCAGCACGGGACAGGGGGCGTTTACGAGCAGTACTTC
TRBJ2-7	-	TRBD1	TRBV6-2/TRBV6-3	CASSYGTVSSYEQYF	TGTGCCAGCAGTTACGGGACAGTGAGCTCCTACGAGCAGTACTTC
TRBJ1-5	-	-	TRBV3-1/TRBV3-2	CARRSSNQPQHF	TGTGCCAGACGGAGTAGCAATCAGCCCCAGCATTTT
TRBJ2-7	-	-	TRBV30	CACLSQGTEQYF	TGTGCCTGTCTGTCTCAGGGAACCGAGCAGTACTTC
TRBJ1-1	once	TRBD1	TRBV19	CASIRTGWTEAFF	TGTGCCAGTATTCGGACAGGATGGACTGAAGCTTTCTTT
TRBJ2-1	-	TRBD2	TRBV7-8	CASARASGYNEQFF	TGTGCCAGCGCGCGGGCTAGCGGCTACAATGAGCAGTTCTTC
TRBJ1-5	-	-	TRBV28	CASRQNTGISNQPQHF	TGTGCCAGCAGGCAGAATACAGGTATTAGCAATCAGCCCCAGCATTTT
TRBJ1-5	-	-	TRBV28	CASWGQGNQPQHF	TGTGCCAGTTGGGGCCAGGGGAATCAGCCCCAGCATTTT
TRBJ1-1	-	-	TRBV5-1	CASSPNLARGGAFF	TGCGCCAGCAGCCCCAATCTCGCGCGGGGGGGAGCTTTCTTT
TRBJ1-2	-	-	TRBV3-1/TRBV3-2	CASSQNGEGYTF	TGTGCCAGCAGCCAAAACGGTGAAGGCTACACCTTC
TRBJ2-7	-	TRBD1	TRBV28	CASSFWYEDRGDGYEQYF	TGTGCCAGCAGTTTTTGGTACGAAGACAGGGGAGACGGCTACGAGCAGTACTTC
TRBJ1-1	few	-	TRBV10-3	CAISDSVEAFF	TGTGCCATCAGTGATAGTGTCGAAGCTTTCTTT
TRBJ1-6	-	TRBD1	TRBV6-4	CASSIYTGQGYSPLHF	TGTGCCAGCAGCATATACACGGGACAGGGCTATTCACCCCTCCACTTT
TRBJ2-2	-	-	TRBV5-4	CASSAAMLASTGELFF	TGTGCCAGCAGCGCTGCGATGCTAGCGAGCACCGGGGAGCTGTTTTTT
TRBJ2-1	once	-	TRBV11-2	CASSLDYTGSLGNEQFF	TGTGCCAGCAGCTTAGATTACACAGGGTCCCTGGGGAATGAGCAGTTCTTC
TRBJ2-2	-	TRBD1	TRBV9	CASSKRGQTGTGELFF	TGTGCCAGCAGCAAGAGGGGGCAAACGGGCACCGGGGAGCTGTTTTTT
TRBJ1-2	-	TRBD1	TRBV10-3	CAISLDRAQTGYTF	TGTGCCATCAGTCTGGACAGGGCGCAGACTGGCTACACCTTC
TRBJ2-3	-	TRBD2	TRBV3-1/TRBV3-2	CASSLAGATPRDTQYF	TGTGCCAGCAGCTTAGCGGGCGCCACCCCACGGGATACGCAGTATTTT
TRBJ2-3	-	TRBD2	TRBV5-4	CASSLSGLAEGDTQYF	TGTGCCAGCAGCTTGTCGGGACTAGCGGAAGGAGATACGCAGTATTTT
TRBJ1-1	-	-	TRBV5-1	CASSLGTSGNTEAFF	TGCGCCAGCAGCTTGGGGACAAGTGGGAACACTGAAGCTTTCTTT
TRBJ1-2	-	-	TRBV28	CASSNLLGGNLYGYTF	TGTGCCAGCAGCAACCTTTTGGGGGGGAACCTCTATGGCTACACCTTC
TRBJ2-3	-	-	TRBV7-3	CASSLFPPDTQYF	TGTGCCAGCAGCTTGTTTCCTCCAGATACGCAGTATTTT
TRBJ1-3	-	TRBD1	TRBV5-1	CASSRTGGTGNTIYF	TGCGCCAGCAGCAGGACAGGGGGCACTGGAAACACCATATATTTT
TRBJ1-2	-	TRBD1	TRBV7-8	CASTMDRAGGYTF	TGTGCCAGCACCATGGACAGGGCGGGTGGCTACACCTTC
TRBJ2-5	-	-	TRBV9	CASSVAGGTVGETQYF	TGTGCCAGCAGCGTAGCTGGAGGGACAGTCGGGGAGACCCAGTACTTC
TRBJ2-1	-	TRBD2	TRBV25-1	CASSEWGTSGFSYNEQFF	TGTGCCAGCAGTGAATGGGGGACTAGCGGCTTCTCCTACAATGAGCAGTTCTTC
TRBJ1-5	-	-	TRBV30	CAWGENTHQPQHF	TGTGCCTGGGGGGAGAACACACATCAGCCCCAGCATTTT
TRBJ2-1	-	TRBD2	TRBV18	CASSPAGDIDNEQFF	TGTGCCAGCTCGCCCGCGGGGGATATCGACAATGAGCAGTTCTTC
TRBJ2-7	-	TRBD2	TRBV12-5	CASGRGTSGRYEQYF	TGTGCTAGTGGCCGAGGGACTAGCGGGAGGTACGAGCAGTACTTC
TRBJ1-2	-	-	TRBV28	CASSFGGAKGYTF	TGTGCCAGCAGTTTTGGAGGGGCTAAAGGCTACACCTTC
TRBJ1-5	-	-	TRBV6-2/TRBV6-3	CASSPARVNQPQHF	TGTGCCAGCAGCCCCGCCAGGGTTAATCAGCCCCAGCATTTT
TRBJ1-6	-	TRBD1	TRBV6-5	CASSYSGTGGSSPLHF	TGTGCCAGCAGTTACTCGGGGACAGGTGGAAGTTCACCCCTCCACTTT
TRBJ1-2	-	TRBD1	TRBV4-1	CASSQPTGEESYGYTF	TGCGCCAGCAGCCAACCGACAGGGGAGGAAAGCTATGGCTACACCTTC
TRBJ1-1	few	TRBD1	TRBV19	CASSRNTGVRTEAFF	TGTGCCAGTAGTAGGAATACAGGGGTTCGGACTGAAGCTTTCTTT
TRBJ2-4	-	-	TRBV28	CASSLSRLSGKNIQYF	TGTGCCAGCAGTTTATCCCGGTTATCTGGCAAAAACATTCAGTACTTC
TRBJ2-1	once	TRBD2	TRBV2	CASRVLAGGDNEQFF	TGTGCCAGCAGGGTACTAGCGGGAGGGGACAATGAGCAGTTCTTC
TRBJ2-5	-	-	TRBV5-1	CASNLALEGDDQYF	TGCGCCAGCAACCTCGCCTTGGAGGGAGACGACCAGTACTTC
TRBJ1-1	-	-	TRBV5-1	CASSWREDTEAFF	TGCGCCAGCAGCTGGAGGGAGGACACTGAAGCTTTCTTT
TRBJ2-1	-	-	TRBV19	CASARGGVMVEQFF	TGTGCCAGTGCTCGAGGAGGGGTCATGGTTGAGCAGTTCTTC
TRBJ1-6	-	-	TRBV12-3/TRBV12-4	CASSTGPNSPLHF	TGTGCCAGCAGTACCGGTCCAAATTCACCCCTCCACTTT
TRBJ2-1	-	-	TRBV11-2	CASSRGGAGSYNEQFF	TGTGCCAGCAGTAGGGGAGGAGCGGGCTCCTACAATGAGCAGTTCTTC
TRBJ2-3	-	TRBD2	TRBV10-3	CAISEATRLAAFTDTQYF	TGTGCCATCAGTGAGGCCACCAGGCTAGCGGCCTTCACAGATACGCAGTATTTT